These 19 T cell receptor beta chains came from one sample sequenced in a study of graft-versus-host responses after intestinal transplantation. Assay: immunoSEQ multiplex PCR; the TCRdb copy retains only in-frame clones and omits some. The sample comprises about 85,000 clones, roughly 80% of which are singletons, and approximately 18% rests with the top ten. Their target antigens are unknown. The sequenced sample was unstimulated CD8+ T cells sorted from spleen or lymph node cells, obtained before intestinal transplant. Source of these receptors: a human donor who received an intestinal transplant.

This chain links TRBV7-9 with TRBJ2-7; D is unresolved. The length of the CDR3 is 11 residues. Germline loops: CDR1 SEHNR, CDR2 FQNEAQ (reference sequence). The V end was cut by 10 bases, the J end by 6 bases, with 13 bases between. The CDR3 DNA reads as TGTGCCACCGCCGGGTCAGGCGAGCAGTACTTC. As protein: CATAGSGEQYF. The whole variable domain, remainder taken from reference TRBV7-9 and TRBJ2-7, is DTGVSQNPRHKITKRGQNVTFRCDPISEHNRLYWYRQTLGQGPEFLTYFQNEAQLEKSRLLSDRFSAERPKGSFSTLEIQRTEQGDSAMYLCATAGSGEQYFGPGTRLTVT.

CDR3 in amino acids: CASSSGRRVAGELFF. The CDR3 DNA sequence: TGTGCCAGCAGTTCCGGGCGCCGAGTGGCCGGGGAGCTGTTTTTT. This chain links TRBV27 with TRBJ2-2; D uncertain. Germline CDR1 reads MNHEY; CDR2 reads SMNVEV (reference sequence). The CDR3 length is 15 residues. The V end was cut by 4 bases, the J end by 6 bases, with 15 bases between.

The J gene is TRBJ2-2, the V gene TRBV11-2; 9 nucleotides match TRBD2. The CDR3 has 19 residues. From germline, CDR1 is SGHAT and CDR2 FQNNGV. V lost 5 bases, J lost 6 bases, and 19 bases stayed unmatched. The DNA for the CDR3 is TGTGCCAGCAGCGTCCCAGTACGTTGGCGGGAGGGCCCTTCCGGGGAGCTGTTTTTT. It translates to CASSVPVRWREGPSGELFF.

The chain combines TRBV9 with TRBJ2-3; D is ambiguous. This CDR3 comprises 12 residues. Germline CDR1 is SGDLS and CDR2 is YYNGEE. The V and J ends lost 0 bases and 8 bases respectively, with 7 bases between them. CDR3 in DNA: TGTGCCAGCAGCGTAGGCATAGGTACGCAGTATTTT. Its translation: CASSVGIGTQYF.

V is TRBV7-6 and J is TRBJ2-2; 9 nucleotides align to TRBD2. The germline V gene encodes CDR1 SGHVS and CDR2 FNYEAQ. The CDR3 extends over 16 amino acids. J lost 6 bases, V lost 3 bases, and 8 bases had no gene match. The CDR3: CASSFVAGEISGELFF. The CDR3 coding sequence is TGTGCCAGCAGCTTCGTAGCGGGAGAAATATCCGGGGAGCTGTTTTTT.

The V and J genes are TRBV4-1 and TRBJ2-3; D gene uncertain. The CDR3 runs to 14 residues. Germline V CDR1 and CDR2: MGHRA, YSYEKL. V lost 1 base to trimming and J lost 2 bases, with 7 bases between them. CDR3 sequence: CASSQGSFTDTQYF. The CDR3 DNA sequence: TGCGCCAGCAGCCAAGGCAGCTTCACAGATACGCAGTATTTT.

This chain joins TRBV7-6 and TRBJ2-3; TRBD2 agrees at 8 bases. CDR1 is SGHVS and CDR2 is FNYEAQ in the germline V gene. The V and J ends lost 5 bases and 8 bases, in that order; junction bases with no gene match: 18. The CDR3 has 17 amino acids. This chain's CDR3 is CASSPHISGGAGGTQYF. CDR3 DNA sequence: TGTGCCAGCAGCCCCCACATCTCGGGGGGGGCGGGAGGTACGCAGTATTTT.

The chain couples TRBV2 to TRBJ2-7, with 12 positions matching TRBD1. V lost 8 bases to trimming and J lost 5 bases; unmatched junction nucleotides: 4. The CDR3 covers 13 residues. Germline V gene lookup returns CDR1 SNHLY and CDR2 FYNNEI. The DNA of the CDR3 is TGTGCCAGCCGGGGACAGGGGGCGGACGAGCAGTACTTC. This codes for CASRGQGADEQYF.

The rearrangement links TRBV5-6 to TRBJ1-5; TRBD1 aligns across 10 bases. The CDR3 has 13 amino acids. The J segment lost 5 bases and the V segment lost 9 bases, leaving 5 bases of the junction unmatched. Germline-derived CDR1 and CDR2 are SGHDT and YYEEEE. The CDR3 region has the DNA TGTGCCACCTCGACAGGGGGCCATCAGCCCCAGCATTTT. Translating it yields CATSTGGHQPQHF.

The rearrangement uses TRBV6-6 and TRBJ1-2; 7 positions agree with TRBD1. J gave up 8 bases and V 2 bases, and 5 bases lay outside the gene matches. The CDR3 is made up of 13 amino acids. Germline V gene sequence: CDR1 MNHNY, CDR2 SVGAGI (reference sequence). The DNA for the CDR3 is TGTGCCAGCAGTTACGTCACAGGGGACGGCTACACCTTC. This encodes CASSYVTGDGYTF.

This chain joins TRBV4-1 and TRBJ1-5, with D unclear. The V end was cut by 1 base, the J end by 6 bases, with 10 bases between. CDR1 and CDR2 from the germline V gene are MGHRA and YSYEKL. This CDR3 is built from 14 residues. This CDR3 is CASSQAEGGQPQHF. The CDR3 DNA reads TGCGCCAGCAGCCAAGCTGAGGGAGGTCAGCCCCAGCATTTT.

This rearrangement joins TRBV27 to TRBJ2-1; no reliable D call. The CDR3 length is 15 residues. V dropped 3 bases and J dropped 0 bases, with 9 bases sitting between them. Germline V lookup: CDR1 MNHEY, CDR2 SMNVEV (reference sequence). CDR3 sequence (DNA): TGTGCCAGCAGTTTGGTACAACTCTCCTACAATGAGCAGTTCTTC. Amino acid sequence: CASSLVQLSYNEQFF.

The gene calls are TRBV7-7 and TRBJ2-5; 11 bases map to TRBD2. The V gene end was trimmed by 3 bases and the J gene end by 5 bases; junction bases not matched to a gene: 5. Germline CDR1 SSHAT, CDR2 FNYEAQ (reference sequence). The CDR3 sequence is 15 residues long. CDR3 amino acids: CASSFTSGGGETQYF. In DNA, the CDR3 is TGTGCCAGCAGCTTTACTAGCGGGGGCGGGGAGACCCAGTACTTC.

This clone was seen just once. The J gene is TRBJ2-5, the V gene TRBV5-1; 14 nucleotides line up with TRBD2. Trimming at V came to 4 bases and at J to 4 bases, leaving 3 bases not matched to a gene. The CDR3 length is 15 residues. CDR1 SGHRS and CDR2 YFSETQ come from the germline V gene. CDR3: CASSKGLAGGETQYF. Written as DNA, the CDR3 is TGCGCCAGCAGCAAAGGACTAGCGGGAGGAGAGACCCAGTACTTC.

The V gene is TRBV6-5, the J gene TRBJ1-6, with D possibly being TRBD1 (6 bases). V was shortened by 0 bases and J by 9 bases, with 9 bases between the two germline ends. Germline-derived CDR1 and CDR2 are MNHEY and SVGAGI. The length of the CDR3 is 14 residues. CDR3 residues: CASSYSGGISPLHF. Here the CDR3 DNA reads TGTGCCAGCAGTTACTCGGGGGGCATTTCACCCCTCCACTTT.

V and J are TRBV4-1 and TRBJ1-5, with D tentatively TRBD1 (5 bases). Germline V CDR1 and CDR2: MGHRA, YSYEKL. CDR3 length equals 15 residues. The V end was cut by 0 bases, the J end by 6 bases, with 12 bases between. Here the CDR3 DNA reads TGCGCCAGCAGCCAAGATTTGGGGACGGGTCAGCCCCAGCATTTT. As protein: CASSQDLGTGQPQHF.

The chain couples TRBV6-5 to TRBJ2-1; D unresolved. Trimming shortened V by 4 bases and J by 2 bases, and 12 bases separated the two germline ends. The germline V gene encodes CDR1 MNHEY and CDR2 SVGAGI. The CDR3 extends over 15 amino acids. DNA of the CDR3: TGTGCCAGCAGTTCATCCGGTGGAGCCTACAATGAGCAGTTCTTC. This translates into CASSSSGGAYNEQFF.

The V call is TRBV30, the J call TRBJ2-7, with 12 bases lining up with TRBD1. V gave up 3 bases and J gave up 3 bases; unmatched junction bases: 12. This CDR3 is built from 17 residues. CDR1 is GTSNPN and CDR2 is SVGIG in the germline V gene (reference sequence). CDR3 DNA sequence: TGTGCCTGGAGGGGGACAGGGGGCGGCCGGTACTACTACGAGCAGTACTTC. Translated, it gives CAWRGTGGGRYYYEQYF. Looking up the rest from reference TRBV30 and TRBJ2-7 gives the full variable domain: SQTIHQWPATLVQPVGSPLSLECTVEGTSNPNLYWYRQAAGRGLQLLFYSVGIGQISSEVPQNLSASRPQDRQFILSSKKLLLSDSGFYLCAWRGTGGGRYYYEQYFGPGTRLTVT.

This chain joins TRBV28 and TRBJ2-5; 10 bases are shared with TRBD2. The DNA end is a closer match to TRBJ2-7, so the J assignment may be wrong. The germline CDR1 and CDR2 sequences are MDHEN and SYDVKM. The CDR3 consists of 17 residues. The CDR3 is CASSWTSGWGSSYEQYF. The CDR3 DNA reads TGTGCCAGCAGTTGGACTAGCGGATGGGGTAGCTCCTACGAGCAGTACTTC.